Shown below are 20 T cell receptor beta chains from a single sample sequenced in a study of response to subunit inactivated influenza vaccine. In TCRdb, the RT-PCR reads were re-called with MiXCR into one record per CDR3 protein. The sample lists some 800,000 distinct CDR3 sequences; approximately 21% were seen once. The source was PBMCs from blood, collected more than 4 days after vaccination. The source is a man in his forties or fifties who received an inactivated influenza vaccine.

This rearrangement joins TRBV25-1 to TRBJ2-7; TRBD1 or TRBD2 may be the D gene (6 bases each). Trimming removed 5 bases at V and 3 bases at J, with 20 bases between. Germline CDR1 MGHDK, CDR2 SYGVNS. The CDR3 loop spans 16 amino acids. CDR3 protein: CASSNQWGANFYEQYF. The CDR3 nucleotides are TGTGCCAGCAGTAACCAGTGGGGGGCGAACTTCTACGAGCAGTACTTC.

The J gene is TRBJ2-3, the V gene TRBV5-5; 8 bases fit TRBD2. V was clipped by 0 bases and J by 1 base; unmatched bases: 7. The CDR3 runs 17 residues. CDR1 and CDR2 (germline): SGHKS, YYEKEE (reference sequence). CDR3 protein: CASSLAVSGAGTDTQYF. DNA of the CDR3: TGTGCCAGCAGCTTGGCGGTTAGCGGGGCAGGCACAGATACGCAGTATTTT.

This clonotype was counted at least ten times. The J gene is TRBJ2-7, the V gene TRBV12-3 or TRBV12-4, with 13 bases lining up with TRBD2. V shed 6 bases, J shed 2 bases, and the junction held 4 bases outside the gene matches. CDR3 length: 15 amino acids. The chain's CDR3 is CASRRTSGGPYEQYF. The CDR3, as DNA: TGTGCCAGCAGAAGGACTAGCGGGGGCCCCTACGAGCAGTACTTC.

This clonotype has just a few counts. The genes are TRBV27 and TRBJ2-2; no definite D call. This CDR3 is 17 amino acids long. V was trimmed by 6 bases and J by 5 bases, leaving 22 bases between them. Germline CDR1 MNHEY, CDR2 SMNVEV (reference sequence). CDR3 coding DNA: TGTGCCAGCAGATCCCCCCGGGCTATCCCTTTGACCGGGGAGCTGTTTTTT. Protein product: CASRSPRAIPLTGELFF.

This clonotype was picked up many times. The rearrangement uses TRBV20-1 and TRBJ2-3; 10 bases fit TRBD1. This CDR3 contains 16 residues. Trimming cost V 6 bases and J 2 bases; bases outside gene matches: 11. CDR1 and CDR2 from the germline V gene are DFQATT and SNEGSKA (reference sequence). Here the CDR3 DNA reads TGCAGTGCCGTACGTCCCGGACAGGGGGTCACAGATACGCAGTATTTT. Its translation is CSAVRPGQGVTDTQYF.

This clonotype was seen more than once but under ten times. The chain joins TRBV7-3 to TRBJ2-2; the match to TRBD2 covers 14 bases. Germline V gives CDR1 SGHTA, CDR2 FQGTGA. This CDR3 contains 16 residues. V was pared by 2 bases and J by 8 bases, with 4 bases of the junction left unmatched. The CDR3 here is CASSLPGTSGRGELFF. Here the CDR3 DNA reads TGTGCCAGCAGCTTACCCGGGACTAGCGGGAGAGGGGAGCTGTTTTTT.

This clonotype occurred many times. The V and J genes are TRBV5-1 and TRBJ2-1, with 9 bases aligning to TRBD1. The CDR3 has 15 residues. V lost 0 bases and J lost 7; bases outside the gene matches: 5. CDR1 and CDR2 from the germline V gene are SGHRS and YFSETQ. The CDR3 sequence is CASSLDGTGFNEQFF. CDR3 bases: TGCGCCAGCAGCTTGGATGGGACAGGGTTTAATGAGCAGTTCTTC. Drawing the rest from reference TRBV5-1 and TRBJ2-1, the complete variable domain is KAGVTQTPRYLIKTRGQQVTLSCSPISGHRSVSWYQQTPGQGLQFLFEYFSETQRNKGNFPGRFSGRQFSNSRSEMNVSTLELGDSALYLCASSLDGTGFNEQFFGPGTRLTVL.

This clonotype was found a few times. The chain combines TRBV4-3 with TRBJ2-1, with 11 nucleotides matching TRBD2. The CDR3 spans 17 residues. CDR1 is LGHNA, CDR2 YSLEER, per germline. V lost 7 bases to trimming and J lost 1 base; unmatched junction nucleotides: 9. CDR3 sequence (DNA): TGCGCCAGCAAGTCGATTAGCGGGGGGGCTTCCTACAATGAGCAGTTCTTC. It translates to CASKSISGGASYNEQFF.

The chain joins TRBV9 to TRBJ2-3; a possible D gene is TRBD1 (6 bases). The V end was cut by 7 bases, the J end by 4 bases, with 16 bases between. Germline V gene lookup returns CDR1 SGDLS and CDR2 YYNGEE. CDR3 length: 14 residues. The CDR3 region is CASSGQQGSDTQYF. CDR3 bases: TGTGCCAGCTCGGGACAACAGGGTTCAGATACGCAGTATTTT. Drawing the rest from reference TRBV9 and TRBJ2-3, the complete variable domain is DSGVTQTPKHLITATGQRVTLRCSPRSGDLSVYWYQQSLDQGLQFLIQYYNGEERAKGNILERFSAQQFPDLHSELNLSSLELGDSALYFCASSGQQGSDTQYFGPGTRLTVL.

This chain connects TRBV4-3 to TRBJ2-3; 10 positions agree with TRBD1. This CDR3 comprises 19 residues. Losses at the gene ends were 0 bases for V and 3 bases for J; bases not matched to a gene: 12. Looked up from germline, CDR1 is LGHNA and CDR2 is YSLEER. Here the CDR3 DNA reads TGCGCCAGCAGCCAAGAGGGCGGGACAGGGGCATCCACAACAGATACGCAGTATTTT. As protein: CASSQEGGTGASTTDTQYF.

This clonotype was seen only once. V gene TRBV19 combines with J gene TRBJ2-6; 8 nucleotides line up with TRBD1. The CDR3 runs 15 residues. Germline CDR1 is LNHDA and CDR2 is SQIVND (reference sequence). The V and J ends lost 7 bases and 1 base, in that order; junction bases with no gene match: 3. The CDR3 sequence is CASNRDRSGANVLTF. CDR3 bases: TGTGCCAGTAACCGGGACAGGTCTGGGGCCAACGTCCTGACTTTC. Full variable domain (remainder filled in from reference TRBV19 and TRBJ2-6): DGGITQSPKYLFRKEGQNVTLSCEQNLNHDAMYWYRQDPGQGLRLIYYSQIVNDFQKGDIAEGYSVSREKKESFPLTVTSAQKNPTAFYLCASNRDRSGANVLTFGAGSRLTVL.

This clonotype appeared a few times. The gene calls are TRBV15 and TRBJ1-2, with TRBD1 identical over 7 bases. This CDR3 contains 15 residues. Trimming cost V 1 base and J 4 bases; bases outside gene matches: 6. Germline CDR1 LNHNV, CDR2 YYDKDF (reference sequence). Here the CDR3 DNA reads TGTGCCACCAGCAGAGTCGCGACAGGGACCTATGGCTACACCTTC. It codes for CATSRVATGTYGYTF.

This chain joins TRBV7-9 and TRBJ2-1; D is undetermined. Germline assignment: CDR1 SEHNR and CDR2 FQNEAQ (reference sequence). CDR3 size: 17 residues. Trimming pared 10 bases from V and 6 bases from J, leaving 28 bases between. CDR3 sequence: CAIQPSLLPPLTNEQFF. DNA for the CDR3: TGTGCCATCCAGCCATCTCTATTACCCCCATTAACCAATGAGCAGTTCTTC. The variable domain in full, with the rest retrieved from reference TRBV7-9 and TRBJ2-1, is DTGVSQNPRHKITKRGQNVTFRCDPISEHNRLYWYRQTLGQGPEFLTYFQNEAQLEKSRLLSDRFSAERPKGSFSTLEIQRTEQGDSAMYLCAIQPSLLPPLTNEQFFGPGTRLTVL.

This clonotype has just a few counts. The V and J genes are TRBV9 and TRBJ2-1, with 7 nucleotides matching TRBD2. The CDR3 totals 15 residues. V lost 3 bases and J lost 4; bases outside the gene matches: 7. Germline V gene lookup returns CDR1 SGDLS and CDR2 YYNGEE. The CDR3 reads CASSDQRGIYNEQFF. CDR3 sequence (DNA): TGTGCCAGCAGCGACCAGCGGGGCATATACAATGAGCAGTTCTTC. The full variable domain, in which reference TRBV9 and TRBJ2-1 provide the parts outside the CDR3, is DSGVTQTPKHLITATGQRVTLRCSPRSGDLSVYWYQQSLDQGLQFLIQYYNGEERAKGNILERFSAQQFPDLHSELNLSSLELGDSALYFCASSDQRGIYNEQFFGPGTRLTVL.

This clonotype was counted between two and nine times. The chain carries TRBV27 and TRBJ2-5; possibly TRBD1 or TRBD2 for D (6 bases each). V was shortened by 8 bases and J by 5 bases, with 18 bases between the two germline ends. This CDR3 is built from 14 residues. Germline CDR1 MNHEY, CDR2 SMNVEV (reference sequence). CDR3 region: CASGGPGRGETQYF. CDR3 sequence (DNA): TGTGCCAGCGGGGGGCCGGGACGAGGGGAGACCCAGTACTTC.

This clonotype was counted at least ten times. The chain combines TRBV19 with TRBJ2-1; 10 bases match TRBD2. J was trimmed by 10 bases and V by 3 bases; bases with no gene match: 15. CDR3 length: 17 residues. Germline values: CDR1 LNHDA, CDR2 SQIVND (reference sequence). The CDR3 is CASSIRLAGDLKREQFF. The CDR3 DNA reads TGTGCCAGTAGTATTCGGCTAGCGGGGGATCTAAAAAGGGAGCAGTTCTTC.

The chain combines TRBV3-1 with TRBJ2-7; possible D gene TRBD2, 5 bases. Germline CDR1 LGHDT, CDR2 YNNKEL (reference sequence). This CDR3 is 12 amino acids long. V gave up 3 bases and J gave up 3 bases, with 6 bases separating them. CDR3: CASSHRDYEQYF. The DNA for the CDR3 is TGTGCCAGCAGCCACCGGGACTACGAGCAGTACTTC.

The CDR3, as DNA: TGCGCCAGCAGCTTGGGGATTACGCTGAACACTGAAGCTTTCTTT. Protein: CASSLGITLNTEAFF. The chain links TRBV5-1 to TRBJ1-1, with D uncertain. Germline lookup yields CDR1 SGHRS and CDR2 YFSETQ. With 0 bases removed from V and 0 bases from J, the gap between germline ends came to 9 bases. The CDR3 is 15 residues long.

The chain couples TRBV4-3 to TRBJ1-2, with D possibly TRBD1 on 5 matching bases. Trimming took 4 bases from V and 0 from J, leaving 15 bases between them. Germline assignment: CDR1 LGHNA and CDR2 YSLEER. This CDR3 is built from 16 residues. The CDR3 loop is CASSPQRGVANYGYTF. Here the CDR3 DNA reads TGCGCCAGCAGCCCCCAGCGGGGGGTAGCTAACTATGGCTACACCTTC.

DNA for the CDR3: TGTGCCAGCCAGCGGGGGGTAGACACCGGGGAGCTGTTTTTT. Its protein product is CASQRGVDTGELFF. V is TRBV2 and J is TRBJ2-2, with 9 bases identical to TRBD2. CDR3 length: 14 residues. CDR1 and CDR2 (germline): SNHLY, FYNNEI. The junction had 4 bases not matched to a gene; V was cut back by 8 bases and J by 3 bases.